This TCR beta chain was observed in a study of patients and donors after allogeneic stem cell transplantation. CDR3 length: 15 residues. CDR1 LGHDT and CDR2 YNNKEL come from the germline V gene (reference sequence). Trimming left V 5 bases short and J 0 bases short, with 12 bases between. TCRdb redid the calling of the RT-PCR reads with MiXCR, one entry per CDR3 protein. Altogether roughly 200,000 distinct CDR3 sequences are present, around two fifths being singletons, with the ten largest covering 11%. This chain connects TRBV3-1 to TRBJ2-3; D possibly corresponds to TRBD1 (6 bases). Sequenced input: blood, either unsorted or a sorted T cell fraction (not recorded which). This sequence was found in a human donor who was either an allogeneic HSCT recipient or a stem cell or donor lymphocyte infusion donor (not recorded which). It is not recorded whose cells these are; they may come from a transplant donor. This CDR3 reads CASSDAGQSTDTQYF. The CDR3 nucleotides are TGTGCCAGCAGCGATGCCGGACAGAGCACAGATACGCAGTATTTT.